Detailed here is one TCR beta chain. It is unclear where the CDR3 begins or ends on the DNA, so no DNA is shown, and the CDR3 is as TCRdb lists it. This specimen comes from a study of blood T cell repertoires in COVID-19. Sequencing used immunoSEQ multiplex PCR; TCRdb keeps in-frame clones, though not all of them. The data contain roughly 250,000 clones, roughly nine tenths of them singletons. The sequenced sample was peripheral blood. The sequence was obtained from a woman younger than 45 with COVID-19, enrolled during active disease.

The CDR3 loop is CASILGQGHGYTF. The genes are TRBV10-2 and TRBJ1-2; no DNA check was done on the table's D call, TRBD1. Per the germline V gene, CDR1 is WSHSY and CDR2 is SAAADI. The CDR3 has 13 amino acids, counting both end residues.